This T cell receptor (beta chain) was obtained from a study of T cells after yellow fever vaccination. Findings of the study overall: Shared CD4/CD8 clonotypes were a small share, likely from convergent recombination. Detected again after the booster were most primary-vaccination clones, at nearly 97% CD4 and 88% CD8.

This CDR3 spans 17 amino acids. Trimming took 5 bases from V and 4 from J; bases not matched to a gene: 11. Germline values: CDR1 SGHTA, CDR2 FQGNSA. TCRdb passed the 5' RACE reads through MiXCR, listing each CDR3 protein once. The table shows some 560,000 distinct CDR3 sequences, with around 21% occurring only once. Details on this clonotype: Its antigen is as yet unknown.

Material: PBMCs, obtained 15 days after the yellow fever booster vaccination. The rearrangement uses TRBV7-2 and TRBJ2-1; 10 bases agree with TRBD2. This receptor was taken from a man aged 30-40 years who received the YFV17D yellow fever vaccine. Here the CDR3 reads CASSVGTSVLVYNEQFF. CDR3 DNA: TGTGCCAGCAGCGTAGGGACTAGCGTTTTAGTGTACAATGAGCAGTTCTTC.